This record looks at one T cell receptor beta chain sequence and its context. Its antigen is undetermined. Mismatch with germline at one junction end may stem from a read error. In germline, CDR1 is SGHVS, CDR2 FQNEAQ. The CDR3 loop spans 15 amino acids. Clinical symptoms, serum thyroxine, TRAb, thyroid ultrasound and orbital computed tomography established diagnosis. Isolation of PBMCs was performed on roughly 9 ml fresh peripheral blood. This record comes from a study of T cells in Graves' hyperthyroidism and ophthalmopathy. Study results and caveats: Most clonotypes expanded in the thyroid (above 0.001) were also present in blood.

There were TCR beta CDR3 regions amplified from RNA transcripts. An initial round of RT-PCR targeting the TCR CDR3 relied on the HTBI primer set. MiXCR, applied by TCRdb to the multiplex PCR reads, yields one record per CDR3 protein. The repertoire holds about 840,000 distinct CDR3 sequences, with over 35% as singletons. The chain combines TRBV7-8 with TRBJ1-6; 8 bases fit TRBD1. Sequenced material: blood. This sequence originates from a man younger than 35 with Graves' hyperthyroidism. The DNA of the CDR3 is TGCGCCAGCAGCCAAGCCGACAGGGGCGGTTCACCCCTCCACTTT. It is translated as CASSQADRGGSPLHF. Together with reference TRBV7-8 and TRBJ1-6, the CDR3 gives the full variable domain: GAGVSQSPRYKVAKRGQDVALRCDPISGHVSLFWYQQALGQGPEFLTYFQNEAQLDKSGLPSDRFFAERPEGSVSTLKIQRTQQEDSAVYLCASSQADRGGSPLHFGNGTRLTVT.